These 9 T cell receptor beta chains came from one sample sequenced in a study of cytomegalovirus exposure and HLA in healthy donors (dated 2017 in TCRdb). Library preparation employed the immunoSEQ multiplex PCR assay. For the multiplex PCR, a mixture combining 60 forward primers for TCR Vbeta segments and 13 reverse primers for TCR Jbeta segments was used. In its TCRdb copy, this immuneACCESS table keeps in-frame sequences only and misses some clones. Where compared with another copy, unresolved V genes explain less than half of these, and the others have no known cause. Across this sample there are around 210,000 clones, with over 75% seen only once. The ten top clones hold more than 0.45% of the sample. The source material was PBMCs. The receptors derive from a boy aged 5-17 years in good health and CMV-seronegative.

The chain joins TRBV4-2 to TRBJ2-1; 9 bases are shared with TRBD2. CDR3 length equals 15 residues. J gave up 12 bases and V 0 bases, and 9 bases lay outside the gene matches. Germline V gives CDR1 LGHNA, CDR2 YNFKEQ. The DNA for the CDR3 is TGTGCCAGCAGCCAAGATCTTCTAGCGGGGCTCGGGCAGTTCTTC. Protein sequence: CASSQDLLAGLGQFF.

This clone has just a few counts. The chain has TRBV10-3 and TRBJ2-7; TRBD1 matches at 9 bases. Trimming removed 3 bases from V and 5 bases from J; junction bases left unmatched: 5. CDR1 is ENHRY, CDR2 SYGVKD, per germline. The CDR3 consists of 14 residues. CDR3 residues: CAISDGTGSNEQYF. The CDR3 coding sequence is TGTGCCATCAGTGACGGGACAGGGTCCAACGAGCAGTACTTC.

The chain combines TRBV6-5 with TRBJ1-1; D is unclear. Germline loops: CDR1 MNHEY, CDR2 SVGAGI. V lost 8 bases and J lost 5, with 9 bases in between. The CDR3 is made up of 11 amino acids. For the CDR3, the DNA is TGTGCCAGCGAACGCGGGACTGAAGCTTTCTTT. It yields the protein CASERGTEAFF.

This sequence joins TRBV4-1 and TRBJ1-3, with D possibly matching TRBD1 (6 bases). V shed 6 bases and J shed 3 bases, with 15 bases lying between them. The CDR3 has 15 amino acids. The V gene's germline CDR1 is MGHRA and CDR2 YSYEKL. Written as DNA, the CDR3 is TGCGCCAGCAGGCAGGAGACAGGCTTTGGAAACACCATATATTTT. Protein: CASRQETGFGNTIYF.

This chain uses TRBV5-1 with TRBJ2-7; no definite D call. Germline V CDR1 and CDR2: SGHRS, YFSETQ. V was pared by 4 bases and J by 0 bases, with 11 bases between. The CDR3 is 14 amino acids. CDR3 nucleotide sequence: TGCGCCAGCAGCGGCACATATCCCTCCTACGAGCAGTACTTC. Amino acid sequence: CASSGTYPSYEQYF.

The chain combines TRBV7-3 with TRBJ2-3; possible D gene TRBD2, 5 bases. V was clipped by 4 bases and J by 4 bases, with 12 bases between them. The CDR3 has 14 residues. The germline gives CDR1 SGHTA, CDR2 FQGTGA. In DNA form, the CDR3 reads TGTGCCAGCAGCTATAGGGCGCGGGCAGATACGCAGTATTTT. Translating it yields CASSYRARADTQYF.

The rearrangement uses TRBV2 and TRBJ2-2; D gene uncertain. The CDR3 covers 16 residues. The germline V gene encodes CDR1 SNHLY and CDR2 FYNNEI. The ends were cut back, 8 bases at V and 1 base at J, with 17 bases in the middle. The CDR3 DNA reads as TGTGCCAGCGGAGAGGCGGAAGTCGGGAACACCGGGGAGCTGTTTTTT. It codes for CASGEAEVGNTGELFF.

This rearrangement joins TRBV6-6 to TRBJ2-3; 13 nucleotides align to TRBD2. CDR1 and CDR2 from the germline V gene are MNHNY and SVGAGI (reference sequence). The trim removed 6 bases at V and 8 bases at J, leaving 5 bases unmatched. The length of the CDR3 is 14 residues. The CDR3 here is CASSTSGGAGTQYF. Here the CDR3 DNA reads TGTGCCAGCAGCACTAGCGGGGGGGCCGGTACGCAGTATTTT.

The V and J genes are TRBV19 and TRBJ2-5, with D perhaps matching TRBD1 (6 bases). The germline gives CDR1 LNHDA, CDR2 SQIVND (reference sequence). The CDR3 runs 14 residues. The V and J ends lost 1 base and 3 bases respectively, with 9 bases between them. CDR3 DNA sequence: TGTGCCAGTAGTATAGGGGGGCTGGAAGAGACCCAGTACTTC. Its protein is CASSIGGLEETQYF.